Below, 23 T cell receptor beta chains from the same sample are listed, as sequenced in a study of OX40 agonist ivuxolimab in advanced cancers. Data came from immunoSEQ multiplex PCR; TCRdb stores just in-frame clones and leaves some out. The sample has about 110,000 clones; around 93% are singletons. The input for sequencing was CD4+ or CD8+ T cells sorted from blood, taken in a trial of the OX40 agonist ivuxolimab. These receptors were taken from an adult with an advanced solid tumor such as melanoma, head and neck, liver or kidney cancer.

This rearrangement joins TRBV9 to TRBJ1-2, with D perhaps TRBD1 (6 bases). The germline CDR1 and CDR2 sequences are SGDLS and YYNGEE. CDR3 size: 15 residues. The germline V and J ends were trimmed by 0 bases and 8 bases, with 17 bases remaining between them. CDR3 loop: CASSVDTGPDGGYTF. The CDR3 bases are TGTGCCAGCAGCGTAGATACAGGGCCCGACGGGGGCTACACCTTC.

The V gene is TRBV5-4, the J gene TRBJ2-7; possibly TRBD1 for D (5 bases). There are 13 residues in the CDR3. V lost 0 bases and J lost 1, with 5 bases in between. CDR1 and CDR2 (germline): SGHNT, YYREEE (reference sequence). DNA of the CDR3: TGTGCCAGCAGCTTGGGACAGTCCTACGAGCAGTACTTC. Translation gives CASSLGQSYEQYF. Drawing the rest from reference TRBV5-4 and TRBJ2-7, the complete variable domain is ETGVTQSPTHLIKTRGQQVTLRCSSQSGHNTVSWYQQALGQGPQFIFQYYREEENGRGNFPPRFSGLQFPNYSSELNVNALELDDSALYLCASSLGQSYEQYFGPGTRLTVT.

The V and J genes are TRBV5-8 and TRBJ1-3; 8 bases map to TRBD1. The CDR3 consists of 15 residues. CDR1 is SGHTS and CDR2 is YDEGEE in the germline V gene. Unmatched junction bases numbered 6, after V lost 4 bases and J lost 3 bases. The CDR3 nucleotides are TGTGCCAGCAGCGAACAGGGGGGTGATGGAAACACCATATATTTT. Residues: CASSEQGGDGNTIYF.

This rearrangement joins TRBV19 to TRBJ1-1; D is perhaps TRBD1 (5 bases). Germline values: CDR1 LNHDA, CDR2 SQIVND (reference sequence). Trimming left V 2 bases short and J 3 bases short, with 10 bases between. This CDR3 has 14 amino acids. CDR3 region: CASSIRDGDTEAFF. CDR3 DNA: TGTGCCAGTAGTATAAGGGACGGGGACACTGAAGCTTTCTTT.

The chain joins TRBV28 to TRBJ2-1; 10 bases map to TRBD2. Germline V gene lookup returns CDR1 MDHEN and CDR2 SYDVKM. This CDR3 region has 16 residues. The junction had 7 bases not matched to a gene; V was cut back by 5 bases and J by 3 bases. The CDR3 nucleotides are TGTGCCAGCAGTCGGATAGCGGGAGGCTACTACAATGAGCAGTTCTTC. Its protein product is CASSRIAGGYYNEQFF.

The chain joins TRBV19 to TRBJ2-1; TRBD2 aligns across 8 bases. This CDR3 contains 16 residues. The V segment lost 6 bases and the J segment 9 bases; nucleotides outside the gene matches: 16. CDR1 is LNHDA, CDR2 SQIVND, per germline (reference sequence). The CDR3 DNA is TGTGCCAGTAGATTGTCCGGGAGGGCCCGAATAGGTGAGCAGTTCTTC. Protein: CASRLSGRARIGEQFF.

CDR3 region: CASSQAGNTHEQYF. Here the CDR3 DNA reads TGTGCCAGCAGTCAGGCGGGGAATACTCACGAGCAGTACTTC. The chain joins TRBV6-5 to TRBJ2-7, with a possible D match to TRBD2 (6 bases). Germline V gene data show CDR1 as MNHEY and CDR2 as SVGAGI. The V gene lost 5 bases and the J gene lost 5 bases, with 16 bases spanning the gap. The CDR3 has 14 residues.

This chain joins TRBV19 and TRBJ2-7; D remains ambiguous. Trimming removed 8 bases from V and 3 bases from J, with 20 bases in between. The CDR3 covers 15 residues. Per the germline V gene, CDR1 is LNHDA and CDR2 is SQIVND (reference sequence). This CDR3 is CASAPRAAGGYEQYF. The CDR3 coding sequence is TGTGCCAGTGCCCCCCGAGCAGCAGGCGGCTACGAGCAGTACTTC.

The rearrangement links TRBV6-6 to TRBJ2-1, with 8 nucleotides matching TRBD2. The CDR3 length is 15 residues. The junction had 8 bases not matched to a gene; V was cut back by 6 bases and J by 4 bases. Germline-derived CDR1 and CDR2 are MNHNY and SVGAGI (reference sequence). CDR3 coding DNA: TGTGCCAGCAGCTCCGGGACTAGAACGTACAATGAGCAGTTCTTC. It is translated as CASSSGTRTYNEQFF.

CDR3 DNA sequence: TGTGCCAGCAGTGAACCGGGCCTCCAAGAGACCCAGTACTTC. Protein: CASSEPGLQETQYF. The chain is built from TRBV25-1 and TRBJ2-5; D unclear. This CDR3 spans 14 amino acids. V was clipped by 2 bases and J by 1 base, with 8 bases between them. In germline, CDR1 is MGHDK, CDR2 SYGVNS.

The table lists this clone with a few counts. The chain links TRBV7-9 to TRBJ1-6; no firm D call. The V end lost 3 bases, the J end lost 11 bases, and 17 bases lay between the germline ends. Germline CDR1 SEHNR, CDR2 FQNEAQ (reference sequence). This CDR3 contains 15 residues. The CDR3 loop is CASSFIGEGLPPLHF. The CDR3 DNA follows: TGTGCCAGCAGCTTTATTGGGGAAGGGTTACCACCCCTCCACTTT.

V usage is TRBV6-5 and J usage is TRBJ2-7; unclear D gene. The CDR3 sequence is 14 residues long. Germline V gives CDR1 MNHEY, CDR2 SVGAGI. V shed 0 bases and J shed 5 bases, with 11 bases lying between them. The CDR3 spells CASSYSRTLDEQYF. CDR3 bases: TGTGCCAGCAGTTACTCGCGGACCTTAGACGAGCAGTACTTC.

The genes are TRBV15 and TRBJ2-7; D is undetermined. The CDR3 is 15 amino acids. CDR1 is LNHNV and CDR2 is YYDKDF in the germline V gene (reference sequence). Deletions cut 5 bases from V and 4 bases from J, with 18 bases between. The CDR3 spells CATSEDDPPRYEQYF. The DNA for the CDR3 is TGTGCCACCAGCGAAGACGACCCCCCTAGATACGAGCAGTACTTC.

The V gene is TRBV7-8, the J gene TRBJ1-1, with 7 bases fitting TRBD1. V lost 3 bases to trimming and J lost 5 bases; unmatched junction nucleotides: 3. This CDR3 spans 13 amino acids. Germline V gene sequence: CDR1 SGHVS, CDR2 FQNEAQ. Written as DNA, the CDR3 is TGTGCCAGCAGCTTGTCAGGGGGAACTGAAGCTTTCTTT. Protein: CASSLSGGTEAFF.

The chain links TRBV7-6 to TRBJ1-4; 12 nucleotides agree with TRBD1. The CDR3 totals 16 residues. J was trimmed by 12 bases and V by 5 bases; bases with no gene match: 13. Germline CDR1 reads SGHVS; CDR2 reads FNYEAQ. The CDR3 region is CASSLGTGGLDVELFF. As DNA, the CDR3 is TGTGCCAGCAGCCTCGGGACAGGGGGCCTTGATGTGGAACTGTTTTTT.

The chain has TRBV19 and TRBJ1-1; TRBD1 matches at 8 bases. Looked up from germline, CDR1 is LNHDA and CDR2 is SQIVND (reference sequence). V trimming: 10 bases; J trimming: 7 bases; junction bases outside the gene matches: 11. This CDR3 is 13 amino acids long. CDR3 sequence (DNA): TGTGCCACCAAAAACAGGGGGTCCAATGAAGCTTTCTTT. Protein: CATKNRGSNEAFF.

The chain carries TRBV19 and TRBJ2-7, with no clear D. Germline V CDR1 and CDR2: LNHDA, SQIVND (reference sequence). Deletions cut 5 bases from V and 3 bases from J, with 5 bases between. The CDR3 spans 11 residues. This chain's CDR3 is CASSPGYEQYF. DNA for the CDR3: TGTGCCAGTAGTCCCGGCTACGAGCAGTACTTC.

This clone was found once. This sequence joins TRBV6-6 and TRBJ2-3; TRBD2 aligns across 8 bases. V gave up 3 bases and J gave up 6 bases; unmatched junction bases: 8. Per the germline V gene, CDR1 is MNHNY and CDR2 is SVGAGI (reference sequence). The CDR3 sequence is 15 residues long. CDR3 DNA sequence: TGTGCCAGCAGTTATCCGGCGGGGGGCCGGGATACGCAGTATTTT. It specifies CASSYPAGGRDTQYF.

The CDR3 coding sequence is TGTGCCAGCAGCACTGACCCCATATCTGGAAACACCATATATTTT. Its protein product is CASSTDPISGNTIYF. V is TRBV9 and J is TRBJ1-3; D call uncertain. CDR1 and CDR2 from the germline V gene are SGDLS and YYNGEE. V was shortened by 4 bases and J by 1 base, with 12 bases between the two germline ends. The CDR3 runs to 15 residues.

CDR3 nucleotide sequence: TGTGCCAGCAGTCAACGAGCCTCTGGAAACACCATATATTTT. Its translation: CASSQRASGNTIYF. The chain uses TRBV6-6 and TRBJ1-3; D not resolved. The CDR3 is 14 amino acids. Germline V gene data show CDR1 as MNHNY and CDR2 as SVGAGI (reference sequence). The V end lost 5 bases, the J end lost 0 bases, and 8 bases lay between the germline ends.

The rearrangement links TRBV5-4 to TRBJ2-7, with 7 bases matching TRBD2. V lost 4 bases and J lost 0; bases outside the gene matches: 7. CDR3 length equals 15 residues. Germline V gene data show CDR1 as SGHNT and CDR2 as YYREEE (reference sequence). The CDR3 DNA reads TGTGCCAGCAGCCTCTCCGGGGGGAGCTCCTACGAGCAGTACTTC. Translation gives CASSLSGGSSYEQYF. The full variable domain, rest sourced from reference TRBV5-4 and TRBJ2-7, is ETGVTQSPTHLIKTRGQQVTLRCSSQSGHNTVSWYQQALGQGPQFIFQYYREEENGRGNFPPRFSGLQFPNYSSELNVNALELDDSALYLCASSLSGGSSYEQYFGPGTRLTVT.

The chain combines TRBV6-1 with TRBJ2-3; 8 bases are a match to TRBD2. V lost 10 bases to trimming and J lost 11 bases; unmatched junction nucleotides: 20. Germline V gene lookup returns CDR1 MNHNS and CDR2 SASEGT. The length of the CDR3 is 15 residues. The CDR3 coding sequence is TGTGCCACCCGGGGGCAGTTTGGTAGCGGGGAAGGGCAGTATTTT. Its protein product is CATRGQFGSGEGQYF.

Concerning this clone itself: The sample carries other DNA sequences with the same CDR3. The chain uses TRBV5-1 and TRBJ2-5; 11 bases are a match to TRBD1. Germline lookup yields CDR1 SGHRS and CDR2 YFSETQ. Trimming at V came to 4 bases and at J to 4 bases, leaving 3 bases not matched to a gene. The CDR3 is 14 residues long. The CDR3 DNA sequence: TGCGCCAGCAGCCCAGGGACAGGGGGAGAGACCCAGTACTTC. Amino acids: CASSPGTGGETQYF.